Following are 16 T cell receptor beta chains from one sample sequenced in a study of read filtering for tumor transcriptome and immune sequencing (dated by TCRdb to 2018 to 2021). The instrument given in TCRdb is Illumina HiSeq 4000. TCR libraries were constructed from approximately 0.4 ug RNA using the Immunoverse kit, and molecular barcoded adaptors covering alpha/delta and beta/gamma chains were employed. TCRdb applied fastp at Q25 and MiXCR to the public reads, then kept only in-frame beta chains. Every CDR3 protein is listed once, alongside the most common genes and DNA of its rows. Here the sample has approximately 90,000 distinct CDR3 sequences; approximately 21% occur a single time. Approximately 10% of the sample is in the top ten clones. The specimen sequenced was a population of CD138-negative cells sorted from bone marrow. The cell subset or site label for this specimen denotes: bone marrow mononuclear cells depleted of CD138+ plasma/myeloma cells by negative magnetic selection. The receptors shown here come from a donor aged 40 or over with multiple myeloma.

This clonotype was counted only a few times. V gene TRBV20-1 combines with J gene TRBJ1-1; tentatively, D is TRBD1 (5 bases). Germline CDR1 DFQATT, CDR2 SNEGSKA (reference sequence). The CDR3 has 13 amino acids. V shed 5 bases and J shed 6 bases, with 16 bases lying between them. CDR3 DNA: TGCAGTGCTCGTCCTACAGGATTCCCTGAAGCTTTCTTT. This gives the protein CSARPTGFPEAFF.

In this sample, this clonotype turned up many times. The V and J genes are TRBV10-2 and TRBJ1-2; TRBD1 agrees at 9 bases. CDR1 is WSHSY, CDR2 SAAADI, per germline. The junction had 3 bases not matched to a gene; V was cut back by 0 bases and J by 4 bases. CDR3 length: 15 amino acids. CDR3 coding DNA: TGCGCCAGCAGTGAGTCCCTGACAGGGGGCTATGGCTACACCTTC. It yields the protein CASSESLTGGYGYTF.

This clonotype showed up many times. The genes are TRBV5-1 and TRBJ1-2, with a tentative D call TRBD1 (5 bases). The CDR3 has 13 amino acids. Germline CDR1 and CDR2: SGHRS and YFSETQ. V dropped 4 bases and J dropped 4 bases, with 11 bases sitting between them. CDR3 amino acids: CASSPDTSYGYTF. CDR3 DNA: TGCGCCAGCAGCCCGGACACGTCCTATGGCTACACCTTC.

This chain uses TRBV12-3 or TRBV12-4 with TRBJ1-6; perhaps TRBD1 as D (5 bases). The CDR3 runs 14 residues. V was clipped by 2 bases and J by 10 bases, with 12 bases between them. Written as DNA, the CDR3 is TGTGCCAGCAGTTTAACGGCAGGGTGGTCACCCCTCCACTTT. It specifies CASSLTAGWSPLHF.

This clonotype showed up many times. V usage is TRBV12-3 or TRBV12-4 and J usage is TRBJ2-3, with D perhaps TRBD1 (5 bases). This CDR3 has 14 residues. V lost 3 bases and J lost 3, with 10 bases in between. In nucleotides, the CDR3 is TGTGCCAGCAGTTTGAACCAGGGTACAGATACGCAGTATTTT. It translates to CASSLNQGTDTQYF.

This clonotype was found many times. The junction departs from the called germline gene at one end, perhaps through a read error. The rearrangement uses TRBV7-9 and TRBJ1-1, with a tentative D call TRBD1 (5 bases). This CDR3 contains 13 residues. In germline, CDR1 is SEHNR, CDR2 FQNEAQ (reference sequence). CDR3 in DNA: TGTGCCAGCAGCTTAGGTGGGGCGGCTGACGCTTTCTTT. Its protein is CASSLGGAADAFF.

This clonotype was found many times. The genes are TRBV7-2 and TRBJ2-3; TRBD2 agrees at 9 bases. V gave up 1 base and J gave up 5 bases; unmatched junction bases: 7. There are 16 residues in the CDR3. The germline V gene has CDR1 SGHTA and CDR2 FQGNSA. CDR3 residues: CASSLGLAGRGDTQYF. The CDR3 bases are TGTGCCAGCAGCTTAGGGCTAGCGGGGAGGGGAGATACGCAGTATTTT.

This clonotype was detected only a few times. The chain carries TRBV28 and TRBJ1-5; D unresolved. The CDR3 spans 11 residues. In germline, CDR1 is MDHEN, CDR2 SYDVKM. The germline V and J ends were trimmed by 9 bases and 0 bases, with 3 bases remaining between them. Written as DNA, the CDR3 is TGTGCCAGTTATAGCAATCAGCCCCAGCATTTT. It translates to CASYSNQPQHF.

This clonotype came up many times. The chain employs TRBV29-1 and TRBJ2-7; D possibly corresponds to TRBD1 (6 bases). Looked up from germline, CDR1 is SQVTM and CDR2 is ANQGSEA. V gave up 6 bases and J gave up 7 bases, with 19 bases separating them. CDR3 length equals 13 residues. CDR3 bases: TGCAGCGTAAAGTCTAATACAGGGTGGGAGCAGTACTTC. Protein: CSVKSNTGWEQYF.

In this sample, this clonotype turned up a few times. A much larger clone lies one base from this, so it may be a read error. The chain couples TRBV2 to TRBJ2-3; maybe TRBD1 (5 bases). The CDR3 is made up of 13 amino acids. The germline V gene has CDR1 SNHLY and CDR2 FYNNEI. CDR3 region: CASSTGRTGTQYF. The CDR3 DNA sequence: TGTGCCAGCAGTACGGGCCGCACAGGTACGCAGTATTTT.

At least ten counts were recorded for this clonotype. Here the CDR3 reads CASGWSSGGYNEQFF. The CDR3 DNA follows: TGTGCTAGTGGTTGGTCTAGCGGGGGCTACAATGAGCAGTTCTTC. The chain joins TRBV12-5 to TRBJ2-1, with TRBD2 matching 10 bases. CDR1 is LGHNT, CDR2 FRNRAP, per germline. CDR3 length equals 15 residues. V was pared by 4 bases and J by 3 bases, with 3 bases of the junction left unmatched.

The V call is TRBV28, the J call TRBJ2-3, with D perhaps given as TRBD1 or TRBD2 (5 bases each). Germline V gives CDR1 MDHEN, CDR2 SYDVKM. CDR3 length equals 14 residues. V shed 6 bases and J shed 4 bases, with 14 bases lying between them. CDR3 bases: TGTGCCAGCAGCTTAGGGACCCACGCAGATACGCAGTATTTT. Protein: CASSLGTHADTQYF.

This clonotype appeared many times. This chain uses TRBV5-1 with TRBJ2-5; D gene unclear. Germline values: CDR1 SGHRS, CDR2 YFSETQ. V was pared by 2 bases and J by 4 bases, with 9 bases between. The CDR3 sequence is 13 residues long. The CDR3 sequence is CASSFTPGETQYF. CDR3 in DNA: TGCGCCAGCAGCTTTACACCTGGAGAGACCCAGTACTTC.

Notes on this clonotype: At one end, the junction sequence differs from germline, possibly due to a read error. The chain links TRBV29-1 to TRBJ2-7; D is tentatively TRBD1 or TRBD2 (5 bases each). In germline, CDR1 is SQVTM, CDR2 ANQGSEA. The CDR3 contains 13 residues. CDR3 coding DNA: TGCAGCGTTGTCAAGGGGCGCGGGTACGTGCAGTACTTC. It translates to CSVVKGRGYVQYF.

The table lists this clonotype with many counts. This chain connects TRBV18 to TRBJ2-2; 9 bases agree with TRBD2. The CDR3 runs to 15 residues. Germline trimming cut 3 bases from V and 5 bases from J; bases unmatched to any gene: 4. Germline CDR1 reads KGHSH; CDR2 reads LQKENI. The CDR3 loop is CASSPSGGETGELFF. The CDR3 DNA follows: TGTGCCAGCTCACCTAGCGGGGGAGAGACCGGGGAGCTGTTTTTT.

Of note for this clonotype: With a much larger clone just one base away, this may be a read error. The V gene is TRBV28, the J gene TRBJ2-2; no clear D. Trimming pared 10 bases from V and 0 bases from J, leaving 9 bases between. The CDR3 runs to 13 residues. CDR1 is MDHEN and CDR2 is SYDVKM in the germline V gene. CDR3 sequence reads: CANFLSNTGELFF. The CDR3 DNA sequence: TGTGCCAACTTCCTGTCGAACACCGGGGAGCTGTTTTTT.